This T cell receptor beta chain appears in the sequencing data of a study of cytomegalovirus exposure and HLA in healthy donors. It was with 60 Vbeta and 13 Jbeta primers that the PCR ran. TCRdb's copy holds only in-frame clones and misses some; the assay was immunoSEQ multiplex PCR. Of 120,000 or so clones listed, approximately 83% were seen once; the top ten hold more than 1.5%. This receptor was obtained from a middle-aged man in good health and CMV-seronegative. The specimen was PBMCs.

The CDR3 reads CASSHTGVHGYTF. CDR3 coding DNA: TGTGCCAGCAGCCACACAGGCGTCCATGGCTACACCTTC. V is TRBV14 and J is TRBJ1-2; TRBD1 might be the D (5 bases). V lost 3 bases and J 6 bases, leaving 11 bases between the germline ends. Germline V gene lookup returns CDR1 SGHDN and CDR2 FVKESK. The CDR3 loop spans 13 amino acids.